The 7 T cell receptor beta chains below all came from one sample that was sequenced in a study of CD8 T cells in ankylosing spondylitis. TCRdb called the 5' RACE reads again in MiXCR, with one record for every CDR3 protein. This repertoire shows hundreds of thousands of distinct CDR3 sequences, roughly 18% found once; its top ten account for approximately 1%. No antigen has been assigned to these receptors. Notes on the study in general: Made up of about eight highly homologous variants, a TCR beta motif appeared characteristic of ankylosing spondylitis blood.

Sequenced material: blood, either unsorted or a sorted T cell fraction (not recorded which). Every receptor here comes from a male donor with ankylosing spondylitis.

CDR3 DNA sequence: TGTGCCAGCAGGTCCGGGACTTTCTCCTACAATGAGCAGTTCTTC. Residues: CASRSGTFSYNEQFF. The chain has TRBV2 and TRBJ2-1; D perhaps matches TRBD2 (6 bases). CDR1 SNHLY and CDR2 FYNNEI come from the germline V gene. V was pared by 6 bases and J by 0 bases, with 12 bases between. The CDR3 is 15 residues long. The complete variable domain, with remaining parts taken from reference TRBV2 and TRBJ2-1, reads EPEVTQTPSHQVTQMGQEVILRCVPISNHLYFYWYRQILGQKVEFLVSFYNNEISEKSEIFDDQFSVERPDGSNFTLKIRSTKLEDSAMYFCASRSGTFSYNEQFFGPGTRLTVL.

The J gene is TRBJ2-7, the V gene TRBV19, with 13 nucleotides matching TRBD2. Trimming cost V 5 bases and J 4 bases; bases outside gene matches: 8. This CDR3 is built from 16 residues. Germline V lookup: CDR1 LNHDA, CDR2 SQIVND (reference sequence). This CDR3 reads CASSPGTSGTVYEQYF. The CDR3 bases are TGTGCCAGTAGTCCCGGGACTAGCGGGACGGTATACGAGCAGTACTTC. The whole variable domain, filled in from reference TRBV19 and TRBJ2-7, reads DGGITQSPKYLFRKEGQNVTLSCEQNLNHDAMYWYRQDPGQGLRLIYYSQIVNDFQKGDIAEGYSVSREKKESFPLTVTSAQKNPTAFYLCASSPGTSGTVYEQYFGPGTRLTVT.

This clonotype was detected once. DNA of the CDR3: TGTGCCAGCAGTTACTCGGGGACAGAGTCTACCTACGAGCAGTACTTC. This gives the protein CASSYSGTESTYEQYF. The chain joins TRBV6-8 to TRBJ2-7; 7 bases are shared with TRBD1. J was trimmed by 2 bases and V by 0 bases; bases with no gene match: 7. CDR1 and CDR2 (germline): MNHGY, SAAAGT. The CDR3 is 16 residues long.

This clonotype has just a few counts. The gene calls are TRBV20-1 and TRBJ2-5; D possibly uses TRBD1 or TRBD2 (5 bases each). This CDR3 is 13 amino acids long. V lost 6 bases, J lost 5 bases, and 16 bases lay in between. Per germline, CDR1 DFQATT and CDR2 SNEGSKA (reference sequence). The CDR3 DNA follows: TGCAGTGCCACGAATCCGGGGACGGAGACCCAGTACTTC. Its translation is CSATNPGTETQYF.

This sequence joins TRBV5-8 and TRBJ1-3; D is uncertain. Germline-derived CDR1 and CDR2 are SGHTS and YDEGEE. Trimming removed 5 bases at V and 4 bases at J, with 13 bases between. The CDR3 sequence is 14 residues long. CDR3 sequence reads: CASSMARVGNTIYF. The CDR3 DNA sequence: TGTGCCAGCAGTATGGCCCGCGTGGGAAACACCATATATTTT.

In its sample, this clonotype was seen many times. The V and J genes are TRBV9 and TRBJ2-1; TRBD2 matches 13 bases. V trimming: 4 bases; J trimming: 7 bases; junction bases outside the gene matches: 5. The CDR3 has 15 residues. CDR1 and CDR2 (germline): SGDLS, YYNGEE. As DNA, the CDR3 is TGTGCCAGCAGCCCCGGGACTAGCGGGATTAATGAGCAGTTCTTC. Its protein product is CASSPGTSGINEQFF.

This clonotype was observed a few times. V gene TRBV7-8 combines with J gene TRBJ1-2, with unresolved D. Germline V lookup: CDR1 SGHVS, CDR2 FQNEAQ. The CDR3 has 11 residues. V shed 5 bases and J shed 11 bases, with 12 bases lying between them. CDR3 nucleotide sequence: TGTGCCAGCAGCGACATCACGGGGTACACCTTC. It encodes CASSDITGYTF.